This is a list of T cell receptor beta chains from one sample in a study of shared clonotypes between healthy human individuals. The protocol was immunoSEQ multiplex PCR, while the TCRdb copy is restricted to in-frame clones and leaves out a portion. The sample gives about 2.2 million clones, around 93% of which show up once; more than 1.5% is in the top ten. The sample consisted of naive CD8+ T cells from PBMCs. These receptors were obtained from a man between 18 and 29 years old in good health. Some clones in this sample may be carry-over from other donors' samples. The CDR3 runs from the conserved cysteine through the conserved F or W. A D gene is named only where the DNA matches it firmly. Some rows have no size entry. The others give once, few or many, or a class for an expanded clone.

D gene | clone size | J gene | V gene | CDR3 protein | CDR3 DNA
- | - | TRBJ2-1 | TRBV7-9 | CASSLGRDEQFF | TGTGCCAGCAGCTTAGGAAGGGATGAGCAGTTCTTC
- | - | TRBJ1-5 | TRBV15 | CATSRDSRNQPQHF | TGTGCCACCAGCAGAGATTCGAGAAATCAGCCCCAGCATTTT
- | once | TRBJ2-3 | TRBV4-3 | CASSQDRRSGFTDTQYF | TGCGCCAGCAGCCAAGATCGGAGGAGCGGCTTCACAGATACGCAGTATTTT
TRBD1 | - | TRBJ2-1 | TRBV7-9 | CASSLLGQVKYEQFF | TGTGCCAGCAGCTTACTCGGACAGGTTAAATATGAGCAGTTCTTC
- | once | TRBJ1-6 | TRBV25-1 | CASSKRHGGSYNSPLHF | TGTGCCAGCAGTAAACGACACGGGGGCTCCTATAATTCACCCCTCCACTTT
- | - | TRBJ2-7 | TRBV7-2 | CASSLAPLREQYF | TGTGCCAGCAGCTTAGCGCCGTTGCGCGAGCAGTACTTC
TRBD2 | - | TRBJ2-2 | TRBV30 | CAWSRGAGAGELFF | TGTGCCTGGAGTAGAGGAGCGGGAGCCGGGGAGCTGTTTTTT
- | - | TRBJ2-2 | TRBV30 | CAWNWGTGELFF | TGTGCCTGGAACTGGGGGACCGGGGAGCTGTTTTTT
TRBD2 | - | TRBJ2-7 | TRBV7-3 | CASSLKGGLAGSEQYF | TGTGCCAGCAGCTTAAAGGGGGGACTAGCGGGATCCGAGCAGTACTTC
- | few | TRBJ2-3 | TRBV4-1 | CASSQESPGVKDTQYF | TGCGCCAGCAGCCAAGAGAGCCCGGGTGTAAAAGATACGCAGTATTTT
- | once | TRBJ2-7 | TRBV5-6 | CASSSGARNYEQYF | TGTGCCAGCAGCTCTGGGGCAAGGAACTACGAGCAGTACTTC
- | - | TRBJ2-7 | TRBV6-1 | CASREDGAYEQYF | TGTGCCAGCAGGGAGGACGGAGCCTACGAGCAGTACTTC
TRBD1 | - | TRBJ2-7 | TRBV20-1 | CSAGQVYEQYF | TGCAGTGCTGGACAGGTCTACGAGCAGTACTTC
- | - | TRBJ1-3 | TRBV7-8 | CASSPWGGGNTIYF | TGTGCCAGCAGCCCTTGGGGCGGAGGAAACACCATATATTTT
- | once | TRBJ2-3 | TRBV5-1 | CASSLSQSSTDTQYF | TGCGCCAGCAGCTTGTCCCAGTCTAGCACAGATACGCAGTATTTT
TRBD2 | - | TRBJ2-7 | TRBV29-1 | CSAFTSGGRGEQYF | TGCAGCGCCTTTACTAGCGGGGGGAGAGGGGAGCAGTACTTC
- | - | TRBJ2-3 | TRBV7-9 | CASSLVLRPTDTQYF | TGTGCCAGCAGCTTAGTCCTGCGACCCACAGATACGCAGTATTTT
TRBD1 | - | TRBJ1-2 | TRBV28 | CASSSRTGEGGYTF | TGTGCCAGCAGTTCGCGTACAGGGGAGGGTGGCTACACCTTC
- | - | TRBJ1-2 | TRBV27 | CASSLSLRGGYTF | TGTGCCAGCAGTTTATCACTGAGGGGTGGCTACACCTTC
- | - | TRBJ1-1 | TRBV28 | CASSLWGRGNTEAFF | TGTGCCAGCAGTTTGTGGGGGCGGGGGAACACTGAAGCTTTCTTT
- | - | TRBJ2-7 | TRBV4-2 | CASSQAGLSYEQYF | TGTGCCAGCAGCCAAGCCGGCCTCTCCTACGAGCAGTACTTC
- | - | TRBJ1-1 | TRBV27 | CASSLAGETEAFF | TGTGCCAGCAGTTTAGCCGGAGAAACTGAAGCTTTCTTT
- | - | TRBJ2-1 | TRBV25-1 | CASRTTLGGSSYNEQFF | TGTGCCAGCAGAACGACACTAGGAGGGAGCTCCTACAATGAGCAGTTCTTC
- | - | TRBJ2-7 | TRBV4-1 | CASSPNSGLEQYF | TGCGCCAGCAGCCCCAACAGCGGGCTCGAGCAGTACTTC
- | - | TRBJ1-5 | TRBV28 | CASNVGPGVYSNQPQHF | TGTGCCAGCAACGTGGGACCCGGGGTGTATAGCAATCAGCCCCAGCATTTT